This T cell receptor beta chain was identified during a study of identical twins. Study-level points and caveats: A partial confounding effect on zero-insertion analyses could come from invariant MAIT and iNKT cells.

This clonotype has a count of ten or more. Its antigen is unidentified. Each CDR3 protein is one row after TCRdb ran MiXCR on the 5' RACE reads. Among approximately 500,000 distinct CDR3 sequences, 20% to 25% were seen once, and the ten largest hold just under 3%. This same sample was also taken into another study, of T cells expressing NK-cell markers. That work adds: With respect to HCMV, most of the eight sequenced donors were seropositive, and one was seronegative.

Sequences were obtained from CD4+ T cells sorted from blood. The TCR comes from a woman aged 18 to 35 in good health.

The CDR3 loop is CASSYSTARAWGSYEQYF. The CDR3 coding sequence is TGTGCCAGCAGTTACTCGACGGCCAGGGCGTGGGGAAGCTACGAGCAGTACTTC. This chain connects TRBV6-2 or TRBV6-3 to TRBJ2-7, with D perhaps matching TRBD1 (5 bases). Germline V gene sequence: CDR1 MNHEY, CDR2 SVGEGT. The CDR3 runs to 18 residues. V dropped 0 bases and J dropped 3 bases, with 21 bases sitting between them.